These 2 T cell receptor beta chains were all obtained from the same sample, sequenced in a study of blood T cells in healthy people across ages. A second PCR of about 7 to 12 cycles used a sample-barcoded 5' primer and a J-beta primer mix. TCRdb used MiXCR to reprocess the 5' RACE reads, holding one entry per CDR3 protein. The sample gives fewer than 2,000,000 distinct CDR3 sequences, about two fifths of which show up once; about 23% is in the top ten. The sequenced sample was blood. These receptors were collected from a human donor in good health.

V and J are TRBV10-3 and TRBJ2-3; 14 nucleotides agree with TRBD2. This CDR3 contains 16 residues. Germline CDR1 ENHRY, CDR2 SYGVKD. V was pared by 0 bases and J by 4 bases, with 0 bases of the junction left unmatched. The CDR3, as DNA: TGTGCCATCAGTGAGTCGACTAGCGGGGGGGCAGATACGCAGTATTTT. The encoded protein is CAISESTSGGADTQYF.

This clonotype was seen a handful of times. The germline gene is not matched at one end of the junction; a read error may be the cause. V usage is TRBV7-7 and J usage is TRBJ2-5; 7 bases are a match to TRBD1. Germline V lookup: CDR1 SSHAT, CDR2 FNYEAQ (reference sequence). The CDR3 is made up of 15 amino acids. CDR3 coding DNA: TGTGCTAGCAGCTTCAACAGGGGTGGCCAAGAGACCCAGTACTTC. Translation gives CASSFNRGGQETQYF.